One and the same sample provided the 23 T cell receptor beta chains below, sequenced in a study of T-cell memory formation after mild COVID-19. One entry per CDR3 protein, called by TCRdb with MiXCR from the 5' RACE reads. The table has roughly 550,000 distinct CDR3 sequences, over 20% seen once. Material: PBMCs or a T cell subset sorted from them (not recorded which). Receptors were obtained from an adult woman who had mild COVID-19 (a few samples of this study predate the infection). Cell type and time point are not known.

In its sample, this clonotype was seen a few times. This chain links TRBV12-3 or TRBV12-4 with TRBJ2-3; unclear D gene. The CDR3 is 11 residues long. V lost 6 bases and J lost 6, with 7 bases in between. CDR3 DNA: TGTGCCAGCAGCGAATGGGATACGCAGTATTTT. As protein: CASSEWDTQYF.

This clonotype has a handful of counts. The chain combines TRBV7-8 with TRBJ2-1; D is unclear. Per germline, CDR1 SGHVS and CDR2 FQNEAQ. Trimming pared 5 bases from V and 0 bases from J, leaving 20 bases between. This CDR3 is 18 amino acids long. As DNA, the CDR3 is TGTGCCAGCAGCCCTGGGGTGTCCATAGCCAGCTCCTACAATGAGCAGTTCTTC. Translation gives CASSPGVSIASSYNEQFF. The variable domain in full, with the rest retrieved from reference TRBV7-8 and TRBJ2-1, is GAGVSQSPRYKVAKRGQDVALRCDPISGHVSLFWYQQALGQGPEFLTYFQNEAQLDKSGLPSDRFFAERPEGSVSTLKIQRTQQEDSAVYLCASSPGVSIASSYNEQFFGPGTRLTVL.

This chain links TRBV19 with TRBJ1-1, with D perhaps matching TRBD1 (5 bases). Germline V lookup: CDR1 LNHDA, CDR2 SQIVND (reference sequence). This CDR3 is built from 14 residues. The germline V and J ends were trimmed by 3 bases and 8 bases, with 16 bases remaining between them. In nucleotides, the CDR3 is TGTGCCAGTAGTATCCCAAGACAGCCACGAGAAGCTTTCTTT. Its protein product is CASSIPRQPREAFF.

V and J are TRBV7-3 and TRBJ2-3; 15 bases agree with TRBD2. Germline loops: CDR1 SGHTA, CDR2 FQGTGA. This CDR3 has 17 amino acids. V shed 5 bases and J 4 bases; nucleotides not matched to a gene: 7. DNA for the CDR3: TGTGCCAGCAGCATCCTCGGACTAGCGGGAGGGCCAGATACGCAGTATTTT. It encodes CASSILGLAGGPDTQYF.

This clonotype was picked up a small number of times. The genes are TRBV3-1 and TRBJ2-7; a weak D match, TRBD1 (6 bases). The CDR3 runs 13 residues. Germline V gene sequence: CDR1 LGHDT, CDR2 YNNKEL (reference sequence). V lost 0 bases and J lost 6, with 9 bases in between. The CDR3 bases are TGTGCCAGCAGCCAAGAGAGGGACACCGAGCAGTACTTC. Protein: CASSQERDTEQYF.

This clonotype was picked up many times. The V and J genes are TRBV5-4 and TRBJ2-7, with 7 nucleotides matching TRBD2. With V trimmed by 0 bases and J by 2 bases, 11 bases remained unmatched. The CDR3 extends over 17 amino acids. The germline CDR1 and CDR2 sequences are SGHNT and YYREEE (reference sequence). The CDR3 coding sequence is TGTGCCAGCAGCTTGGCAGTTGGGAGGGGACCAGCCTACGAGCAGTACTTC. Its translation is CASSLAVGRGPAYEQYF.

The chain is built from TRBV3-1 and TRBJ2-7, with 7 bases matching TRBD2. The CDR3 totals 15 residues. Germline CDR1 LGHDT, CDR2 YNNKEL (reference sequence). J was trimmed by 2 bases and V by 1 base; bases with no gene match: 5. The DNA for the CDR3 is TGTGCCAGCAGCCAAGCCGGGACTACCCCCTACGAGCAGTACTTC. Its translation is CASSQAGTTPYEQYF.

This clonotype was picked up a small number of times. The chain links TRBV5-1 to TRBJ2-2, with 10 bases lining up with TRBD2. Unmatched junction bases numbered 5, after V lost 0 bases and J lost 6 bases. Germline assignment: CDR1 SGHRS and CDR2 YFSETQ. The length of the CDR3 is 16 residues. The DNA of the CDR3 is TGCGCCAGCAGCTTGGTGGCTAGCGGGAGACCCGGGGAGCTGTTTTTT. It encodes CASSLVASGRPGELFF. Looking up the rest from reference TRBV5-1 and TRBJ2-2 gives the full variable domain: KAGVTQTPRYLIKTRGQQVTLSCSPISGHRSVSWYQQTPGQGLQFLFEYFSETQRNKGNFPGRFSGRQFSNSRSEMNVSTLELGDSALYLCASSLVASGRPGELFFGEGSRLTVL.

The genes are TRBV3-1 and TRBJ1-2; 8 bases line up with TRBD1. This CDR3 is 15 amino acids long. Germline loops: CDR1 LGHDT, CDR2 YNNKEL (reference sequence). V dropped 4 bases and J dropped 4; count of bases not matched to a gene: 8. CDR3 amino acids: CASSRDRGDAYGYTF. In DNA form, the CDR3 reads TGTGCCAGCAGCCGCGACAGGGGAGATGCCTATGGCTACACCTTC.

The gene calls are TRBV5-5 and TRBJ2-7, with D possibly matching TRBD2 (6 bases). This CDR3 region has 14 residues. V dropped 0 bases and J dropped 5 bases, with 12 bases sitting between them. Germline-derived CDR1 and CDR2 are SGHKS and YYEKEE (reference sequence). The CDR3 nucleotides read TGTGCCAGCAGCTTGGGTTGGGGGGAAGACGAGCAGTACTTC. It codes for CASSLGWGEDEQYF.

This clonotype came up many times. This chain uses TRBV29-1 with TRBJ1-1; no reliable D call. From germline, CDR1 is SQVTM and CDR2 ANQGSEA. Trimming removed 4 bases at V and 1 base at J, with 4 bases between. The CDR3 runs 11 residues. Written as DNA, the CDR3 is TGCAGCGTTGTGGGGAACACTGAAGCTTTCTTT. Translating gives CSVVGNTEAFF. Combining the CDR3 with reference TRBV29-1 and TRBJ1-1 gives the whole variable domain SAVISQKPSRDICQRGTSLTIQCQVDSQVTMMFWYRQQPGQSLTLIATANQGSEATYESGFVIDKFPISRPNLTFSTLTVSNMSPEDSSIYLCSVVGNTEAFFGQGTRLTVV.

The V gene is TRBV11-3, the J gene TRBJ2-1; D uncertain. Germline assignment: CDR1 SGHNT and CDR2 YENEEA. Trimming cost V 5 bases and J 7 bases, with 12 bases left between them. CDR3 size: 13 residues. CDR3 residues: CASSLPVLNEQFF. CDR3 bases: TGTGCCAGCAGCCTCCCGGTGTTAAATGAGCAGTTCTTC.

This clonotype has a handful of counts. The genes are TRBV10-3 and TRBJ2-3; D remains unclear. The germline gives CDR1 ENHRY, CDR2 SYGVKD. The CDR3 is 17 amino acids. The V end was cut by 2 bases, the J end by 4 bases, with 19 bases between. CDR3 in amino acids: CAISEEEPGMSPDTQYF. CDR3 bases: TGTGCCATCAGTGAGGAGGAACCGGGTATGAGCCCAGATACGCAGTATTTT.

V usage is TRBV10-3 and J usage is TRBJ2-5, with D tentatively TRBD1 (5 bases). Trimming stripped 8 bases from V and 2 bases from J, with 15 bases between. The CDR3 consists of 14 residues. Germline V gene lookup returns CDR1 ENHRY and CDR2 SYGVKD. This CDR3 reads CAISFMGLQETQYF. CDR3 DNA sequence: TGTGCCATCTCGTTCATGGGGCTTCAAGAGACCCAGTACTTC.

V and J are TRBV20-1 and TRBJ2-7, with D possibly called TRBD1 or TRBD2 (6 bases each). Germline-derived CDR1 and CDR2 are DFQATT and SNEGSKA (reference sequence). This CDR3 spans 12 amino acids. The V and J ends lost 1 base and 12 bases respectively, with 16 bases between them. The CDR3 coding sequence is TGCAGTGCTAGAGTCCAAGGGGGGCGAATGTACTTC. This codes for CSARVQGGRMYF.

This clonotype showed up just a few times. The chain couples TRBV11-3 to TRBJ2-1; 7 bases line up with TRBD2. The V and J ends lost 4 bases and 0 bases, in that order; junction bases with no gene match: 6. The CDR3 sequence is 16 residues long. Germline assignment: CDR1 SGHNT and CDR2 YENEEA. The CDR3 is CASSSPGGSSYNEQFF. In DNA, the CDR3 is TGTGCCAGCAGCTCACCGGGGGGTAGCTCCTACAATGAGCAGTTCTTC.

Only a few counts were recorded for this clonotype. As DNA, the CDR3 is TGTGCCAGCAGCTTAGCCCTCATGGATAACAATGAGCAGTTCTTC. Translating it yields CASSLALMDNNEQFF. The rearrangement uses TRBV7-9 and TRBJ2-1, with D uncertain. CDR1 SEHNR and CDR2 FQNEAQ come from the germline V gene (reference sequence). The CDR3 is made up of 15 amino acids. Deletions cut 0 bases from V and 5 bases from J, with 11 bases between.

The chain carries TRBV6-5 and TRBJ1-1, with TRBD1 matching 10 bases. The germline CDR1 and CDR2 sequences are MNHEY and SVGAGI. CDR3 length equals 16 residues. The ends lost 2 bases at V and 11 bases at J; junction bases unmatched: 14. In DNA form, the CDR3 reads TGTGCCAGCAGTTACCGTTTGGACAGGGGGAAGACGATCGCTTTCTTT. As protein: CASSYRLDRGKTIAFF.

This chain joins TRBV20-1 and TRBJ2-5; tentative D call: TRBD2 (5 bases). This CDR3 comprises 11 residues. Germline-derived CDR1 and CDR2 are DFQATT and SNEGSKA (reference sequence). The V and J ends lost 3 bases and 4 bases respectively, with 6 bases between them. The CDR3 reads CSASGRETQYF. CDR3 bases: TGCAGTGCTAGTGGGAGAGAGACCCAGTACTTC.

The CDR3 loop is CASSLYSGNEQFF. The DNA of the CDR3 is TGTGCCAGCAGCTTATATAGCGGGAATGAGCAGTTCTTC. This chain joins TRBV7-6 and TRBJ2-1, with TRBD2 matching over 7 bases. CDR1 and CDR2 from the germline V gene are SGHVS and FNYEAQ. V lost 2 bases and J lost 7; bases outside the gene matches: 2. The CDR3 loop spans 13 amino acids.

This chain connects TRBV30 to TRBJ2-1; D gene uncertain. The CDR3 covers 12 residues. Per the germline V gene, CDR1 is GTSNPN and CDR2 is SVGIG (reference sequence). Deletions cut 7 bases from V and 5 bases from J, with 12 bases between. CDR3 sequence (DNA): TGTGCCTCGGGCGACCTAGACAATGAGCAGTTCTTC. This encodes CASGDLDNEQFF.

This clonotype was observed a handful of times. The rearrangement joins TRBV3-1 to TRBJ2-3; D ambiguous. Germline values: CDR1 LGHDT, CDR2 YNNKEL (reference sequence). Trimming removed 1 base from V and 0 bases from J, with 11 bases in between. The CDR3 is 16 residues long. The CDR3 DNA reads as TGTGCCAGCAGCCAAGCGGGCGTCCTCAGCACAGATACGCAGTATTTT. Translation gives CASSQAGVLSTDTQYF.

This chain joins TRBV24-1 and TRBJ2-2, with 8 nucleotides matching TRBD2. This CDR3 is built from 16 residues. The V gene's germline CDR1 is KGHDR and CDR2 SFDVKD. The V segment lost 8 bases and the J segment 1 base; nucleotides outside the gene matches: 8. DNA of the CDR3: TGTGCCACCACCGACAGCGGGAGTCGGAACACCGGGGAGCTGTTTTTT. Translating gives CATTDSGSRNTGELFF.